Each of the 28 T cell receptor beta chains below was sequenced from the same sample in a study of cytotoxic CD8 clonotypes in ibrutinib-treated CLL. The data were produced by immunoSEQ multiplex PCR, yet TCRdb's version contains in-frame clones alone and is incomplete. The sample has about 74,000 clones; 70% to 90% are singletons. The specimen was PBMCs, collected at disease progression, from a patient treated with ibrutinib. The source of these receptors is a human donor with chronic lymphocytic leukemia.

J is TRBJ1-2 and V is TRBV30; no clear D gene. Deletions cut 3 bases from V and 3 bases from J, with 14 bases between. Germline assignment: CDR1 GTSNPN and CDR2 SVGIG (reference sequence). The CDR3 is made up of 14 amino acids. The CDR3 coding sequence is TGTGCCTGGAGCCCCAATCGGGTTGACTATGGCTACACCTTC. Amino acid sequence: CAWSPNRVDYGYTF.

The gene calls are TRBV2 and TRBJ1-6, with D unclear. CDR3 length: 14 residues. Trimming removed 6 bases at V and 9 bases at J, with 15 bases between. Germline V gives CDR1 SNHLY, CDR2 FYNNEI. The DNA of the CDR3 is TGTGCCAGCAGAGAGCAGGTGCGGCGTTCACCCCTCCACTTT. This sequence encodes CASREQVRRSPLHF.

The chain joins TRBV5-6 to TRBJ2-1; 8 nucleotides line up with TRBD2. Trimming took 4 bases from V and 2 from J; bases not matched to a gene: 11. The CDR3 is 17 amino acids. Germline V CDR1 and CDR2: SGHDT, YYEEEE. This chain's CDR3 is CASSTPWGRGAYNEQFF. The CDR3, as DNA: TGTGCCAGCAGCACCCCCTGGGGGCGGGGGGCCTACAATGAGCAGTTCTTC. Full variable domain (missing parts from reference TRBV5-6 and TRBJ2-1): DAGVTQSPTHLIKTRGQQVTLRCSPKSGHDTVSWYQQALGQGPQFIFQYYEEEERQRGNFPDRFSGHQFPNYSSELNVNALLLGDSALYLCASSTPWGRGAYNEQFFGPGTRLTVL.

The genes are TRBV7-6 and TRBJ1-1, with unresolved D. Germline-derived CDR1 and CDR2 are SGHVS and FNYEAQ. V dropped 5 bases and J dropped 0 bases, with 7 bases sitting between them. The CDR3 runs 13 residues. In DNA form, the CDR3 reads TGTGCCAGCAGCCGAGATTTGAACACTGAAGCTTTCTTT. Protein: CASSRDLNTEAFF.

J is TRBJ2-4 and V is TRBV4-2; 8 bases agree with TRBD2. Germline V lookup: CDR1 LGHNA, CDR2 YNFKEQ. V was clipped by 4 bases and J by 0 bases; unmatched bases: 11. The CDR3 spans 18 residues. CDR3 residues: CASSLGAGVVVAKNIQYF. DNA for the CDR3: TGTGCCAGCAGCCTTGGAGCGGGAGTGGTAGTAGCCAAAAACATTCAGTACTTC.

The CDR3 region is CASSPTYRGGNTIYF. Written as DNA, the CDR3 is TGTGCCAGCTCACCAACATACAGGGGTGGAAACACCATATATTTT. The chain is built from TRBV18 and TRBJ1-3, with 7 nucleotides matching TRBD1. The V segment lost 2 bases and the J segment 3 bases; nucleotides outside the gene matches: 4. The CDR3 is made up of 15 amino acids. Germline values: CDR1 KGHSH, CDR2 LQKENI. The full variable domain, its missing parts supplied by reference TRBV18 and TRBJ1-3, is NAGVMQNPRHLVRRRGQEARLRCSPMKGHSHVYWYRQLPEEGLKFMVYLQKENIIDESGMPKERFSAEFPKEGPSILRIQQVVRGDSAAYFCASSPTYRGGNTIYFGEGSWLTVV.

The chain joins TRBV27 to TRBJ1-5; no reliable D call. V was trimmed by 0 bases and J by 0 bases, leaving 6 bases between them. The length of the CDR3 is 15 residues. Per the germline V gene, CDR1 is MNHEY and CDR2 is SMNVEV (reference sequence). The CDR3 reads CASSLSGYSNQPQHF. The DNA for the CDR3 is TGTGCCAGCAGTTTATCCGGTTATAGCAATCAGCCCCAGCATTTT.

The sample holds one count of this clone. V usage is TRBV28 and J usage is TRBJ1-4; perhaps TRBD1 as D (5 bases). Trimming pared 2 bases from V and 10 bases from J, leaving 5 bases between. There are 11 residues in the CDR3. Germline V gene data show CDR1 as MDHEN and CDR2 as SYDVKM. CDR3: CASSLGGKLFF. The DNA of the CDR3 is TGTGCCAGCAGTTTAGGGGGAAAACTGTTTTTT. The entire variable domain, with the rest obtained from reference TRBV28 and TRBJ1-4, is as follows: DVKVTQSSRYLVKRTGEKVFLECVQDMDHENMFWYRQDPGLGLRLIYFSYDVKMKEKGDIPEGYSVSREKKERFSLILESASTNQTSMYLCASSLGGKLFFGSGTQLSVL.

The chain uses TRBV29-1 and TRBJ2-7; tentatively, D is TRBD1 or TRBD2 (5 bases each). Germline CDR1 is SQVTM and CDR2 is ANQGSEA. The CDR3 covers 13 residues. Trimming removed 4 bases at V and 5 bases at J, with 15 bases between. The CDR3 loop reads CSVVGTLGDEQYF. In DNA, the CDR3 is TGCAGCGTTGTGGGGACCCTCGGGGACGAGCAGTACTTC.

The gene calls are TRBV15 and TRBJ2-2, with 10 positions matching TRBD1. The V and J ends lost 4 bases and 8 bases, in that order; junction bases with no gene match: 4. Germline V CDR1 and CDR2: LNHNV, YYDKDF (reference sequence). The CDR3 length is 14 residues. In DNA, the CDR3 is TGTGCCACCAGCATGGGACAGGGGCTGGGGGAGCTGTTTTTT. Translation: CATSMGQGLGELFF.

The CDR3 protein is CASRPGTGARLGGYTF. In DNA form, the CDR3 reads TGTGCCAGCAGACCCGGGACAGGGGCCCGACTAGGTGGCTACACCTTC. The V call is TRBV27, the J call TRBJ1-2; 10 nucleotides line up with TRBD1. Germline V CDR1 and CDR2: MNHEY, SMNVEV (reference sequence). V lost 6 bases and J lost 7; bases outside the gene matches: 14. This CDR3 is 16 amino acids long.

The chain combines TRBV7-3 with TRBJ2-1; no clear D. CDR3 length: 13 amino acids. V shed 1 base and J shed 8 bases, with 9 bases lying between them. Germline-derived CDR1 and CDR2 are SGHTA and FQGTGA. CDR3 in DNA: TGTGCCAGCAGCTTAAGGCTTGGGCATGAGCAGTTCTTC. Translating it yields CASSLRLGHEQFF.

V usage is TRBV5-1 and J usage is TRBJ2-5; 12 bases fit TRBD2. Looked up from germline, CDR1 is SGHRS and CDR2 is YFSETQ. V lost 4 bases, J lost 5 bases, and 6 bases stayed unmatched. The CDR3 spans 15 residues. The DNA of the CDR3 is TGCGCCAGCAGCCCGAGACTAGCGGGAGCTGAGACCCAGTACTTC. This translates into CASSPRLAGAETQYF.

The rearrangement joins TRBV19 to TRBJ1-1; 8 bases match TRBD1. CDR1 and CDR2 (germline): LNHDA, SQIVND (reference sequence). Trimming cost V 7 bases and J 0 bases; bases outside gene matches: 16. CDR3 size: 18 residues. CDR3 DNA sequence: TGTGCCAGTACCCTCCGGACAGGGCGGGGGGGGATGAACACTGAAGCTTTCTTT. This gives the protein CASTLRTGRGGMNTEAFF.

This clone appeared a single time. The CDR3 DNA follows: TGTGCCAGCAACGCAGGGCCCCTCTCCTACGAGCAGTACTTC. It translates to CASNAGPLSYEQYF. The chain employs TRBV2 and TRBJ2-7, with D maybe TRBD1 (5 bases). V dropped 7 bases and J dropped 0 bases, with 13 bases sitting between them. CDR3 length: 14 residues. Per germline, CDR1 SNHLY and CDR2 FYNNEI.

The chain has TRBV28 and TRBJ2-7; 14 bases are shared with TRBD2. CDR1 MDHEN and CDR2 SYDVKM come from the germline V gene. The junction had 5 bases not matched to a gene; V was cut back by 0 bases and J by 4 bases. CDR3 length equals 17 residues. CDR3 sequence reads: CASSLWGLAGVEYEQYF. DNA for the CDR3: TGTGCCAGCAGTTTATGGGGACTAGCGGGAGTGGAATACGAGCAGTACTTC.

This chain links TRBV7-5 with TRBJ1-2; the D call of TRBD1 is as the table states it, not checked on the DNA. TRBV7-5 is a pseudogene locus. The length of the CDR3 is 16 residues. CDR3 nucleotides: TGTGTCAGAAGCTTCCTGACAGGGGGCTGTGGCTATGGCTACACCTTC. This translates into CVRSFLTGGCGYGYTF.

This chain uses TRBV27 with TRBJ1-1; D call uncertain. Trimming removed 5 bases from V and 1 base from J, with 11 bases in between. The CDR3 is 14 amino acids. Germline CDR1 reads MNHEY; CDR2 reads SMNVEV (reference sequence). The DNA for the CDR3 is TGTGCCAGCAGTGCTTCGGTTTCGAACACTGAAGCTTTCTTT. This gives the protein CASSASVSNTEAFF.

This clone has only a few counts. The V and J genes are TRBV5-4 and TRBJ1-6; possible D gene TRBD1, 6 bases. CDR1 and CDR2 (germline): SGHNT, YYREEE (reference sequence). The CDR3 totals 15 residues. V lost 2 bases to trimming and J lost 4 bases, with 10 bases between them. Here the CDR3 reads CASSLQGVYNSPLHF. DNA for the CDR3: TGTGCCAGCAGCTTACAGGGTGTTTATAATTCACCCCTCCACTTT.

This sequence joins TRBV28 and TRBJ1-2; 7 bases line up with TRBD1. CDR1 and CDR2 from the germline V gene are MDHEN and SYDVKM. This CDR3 has 14 amino acids. Trimming took 4 bases from V and 1 from J; bases not matched to a gene: 3. CDR3 sequence: CASSSAGGNYGYTF. The CDR3 nucleotides are TGTGCCAGCAGTTCGGCAGGGGGTAACTATGGCTACACCTTC.

The chain joins TRBV20-1 to TRBJ2-7; D call uncertain. Trimming took 3 bases from V and 7 from J, leaving 10 bases between them. Germline V CDR1 and CDR2: DFQATT, SNEGSKA (reference sequence). This CDR3 contains 11 residues. The CDR3 here is CSARSLREQYF. DNA for the CDR3: TGCAGTGCTAGGAGTTTGCGGGAGCAGTACTTC.

This clone was picked up a small number of times. V usage is TRBV10-2 and J usage is TRBJ1-5; no firm D call. Trimming took off 8 bases at V and 6 bases at J, with 14 bases between the two ends. CDR1 is WSHSY and CDR2 is SAAADI in the germline V gene. CDR3 length: 13 residues. CDR3 DNA: TGCGCCAGCCTGGGAGGGCTCGGTCAGCCCCAGCATTTT. Protein sequence: CASLGGLGQPQHF.

V gene TRBV6-1 combines with J gene TRBJ2-1, with 9 bases that match TRBD2. CDR1 MNHNS and CDR2 SASEGT come from the germline V gene. This CDR3 is built from 15 residues. The J segment lost 8 bases and the V segment lost 8 bases, leaving 13 bases of the junction unmatched. This chain's CDR3 is CASGWGLAAEDEQFF. Here the CDR3 DNA reads TGTGCCAGCGGTTGGGGACTAGCTGCGGAGGATGAGCAGTTCTTC.

The chain is built from TRBV5-1 and TRBJ2-2; TRBD1 or TRBD2 may be the D gene (5 bases each). Per germline, CDR1 SGHRS and CDR2 YFSETQ. There are 16 residues in the CDR3. Trimming took off 2 bases at V and 7 bases at J, with 18 bases between the two ends. The CDR3 DNA is TGCGCCAGCAGCTTAATGGGGGAAACTGACTACGGGGAGCTGTTTTTT. Its protein product is CASSLMGETDYGELFF.

This sequence joins TRBV7-9 and TRBJ2-7, with D perhaps TRBD1 or TRBD2 (5 bases each). Germline V gene lookup returns CDR1 SEHNR and CDR2 FQNEAQ (reference sequence). The CDR3 contains 15 residues. The germline V and J ends were trimmed by 2 bases and 5 bases, with 16 bases remaining between them. The DNA of the CDR3 is TGTGCCAGCAGCTTATGGGGGTCAGACGGGAACGAGCAGTACTTC. This codes for CASSLWGSDGNEQYF.

This clone was detected only once. The chain recombines TRBV5-1 with TRBJ1-1, with unresolved D. CDR3 length equals 15 residues. Looked up from germline, CDR1 is SGHRS and CDR2 is YFSETQ. Trimming removed 0 bases at V and 0 bases at J, with 9 bases between. CDR3 sequence reads: CASSLAVAVNTEAFF. Written as DNA, the CDR3 is TGCGCCAGCAGCTTGGCCGTAGCAGTGAACACTGAAGCTTTCTTT.

The J gene is TRBJ1-3, the V gene TRBV5-1; D not resolved. Trimming took 0 bases from V and 0 from J, leaving 7 bases between them. This CDR3 region has 15 residues. Germline-derived CDR1 and CDR2 are SGHRS and YFSETQ. CDR3: CASSLGPGSGNTIYF. CDR3 DNA: TGCGCCAGCAGCTTGGGTCCAGGCTCTGGAAACACCATATATTTT. Supplemented by reference TRBV5-1 and TRBJ1-3, the full variable domain reads KAGVTQTPRYLIKTRGQQVTLSCSPISGHRSVSWYQQTPGQGLQFLFEYFSETQRNKGNFPGRFSGRQFSNSRSEMNVSTLELGDSALYLCASSLGPGSGNTIYFGEGSWLTVV.

The chain uses TRBV5-1 and TRBJ2-7, with 8 bases lining up with TRBD1. This CDR3 spans 15 amino acids. CDR1 is SGHRS, CDR2 YFSETQ, per germline. V trimming: 1 base; J trimming: 2 bases; junction bases outside the gene matches: 5. The CDR3 DNA follows: TGCGCCAGCAGCTTGCGAGTGACAGGGGCCTACGAGCAGTACTTC. Its translation is CASSLRVTGAYEQYF.